This T cell receptor (beta chain) was captured by sequencing in a study of cytomegalovirus exposure and HLA in healthy donors. Findings of the study overall: TCR clusters originating in the first cohort tended to co-occur in the 100 to 150 validation repertoires, according to a later analysis. While the bulk of TCR sequences proved rare, some public TCRs turned up in many donors.

The germline V and J ends were trimmed by 5 bases and 9 bases, with 17 bases remaining between them. Germline V gene lookup returns CDR1 SGHTA and CDR2 FQGNSA. The CDR3 loop spans 14 amino acids. This clone came up a few times. As yet, its antigen is unknown. Only in-frame clones appear in the TCRdb table, and some are missing; sequencing was by immunoSEQ multiplex PCR. Among roughly 250,000 clones listed, more than 75% were seen once. The TCR comes from a woman between 25 and 40 years old in good health and CMV-seropositive. The sample taken for sequencing was PBMCs. The chain couples TRBV7-2 to TRBJ1-5; D perhaps matches TRBD1 (5 bases). CDR3 in amino acids: CASSPGLSGGPQHF. As DNA, the CDR3 is TGTGCCAGCAGCCCGGGACTCTCCGGCGGGCCCCAGCATTTT. The full variable domain, in which reference TRBV7-2 and TRBJ1-5 provide the parts outside the CDR3, is GAGVSQSPSNKVTEKGKDVELRCDPISGHTALYWYRQSLGQGLEFLIYFQGNSAPDKSGLPSDRFSAERTGGSVSTLTIQRTQQEDSAVYLCASSPGLSGGPQHFGDGTRLSIL.